These T cell receptor beta chains were read from a single sample in a study of T-cell reconstitution after alpha-beta-depleted transplantation in children. TCRdb re-analysed the PCR reads in MiXCR, keeping a single row per CDR3 protein. Here the sample spans 450,000 to 600,000 distinct CDR3 sequences, more than 9% being singletons. Sequencing was performed on PBMCs, taken before TCRalphabeta/CD19-depleted stem cell transplant. These TCRs come from a child aged 2 to 15 with inherited bone marrow failure, due to receive a stem cell transplant. The CDR3 runs from the conserved cysteine through the conserved F or W. D genes are given only for firm matches. Where a row states a size, it is once, few, many or the class of an expanded clone; other rows omit it.

j_gene: TRBJ2-2
len: 14
v_gene: TRBV20-1
d_gene: -
abundance: many
CDR3aa: CSARPIDSTGELFF
CDR3nt: TGCAGTGCTAGACCGATTGACAGTACCGGGGAGCTGTTTTTT

j_gene: TRBJ1-1
len: 13
v_gene: TRBV14
d_gene: -
abundance: few
CDR3aa: CASSQQRQTKAFF
CDR3nt: TGTGCCAGCAGCCAACAGAGACAGACAAAAGCTTTCTTT

j_gene: TRBJ2-3
len: 15
v_gene: TRBV3-1
d_gene: -
abundance: many
CDR3aa: CASSLWESATDTQYF
CDR3nt: TGTGCCAGCAGCCTTTGGGAGTCGGCCACAGATACGCAGTATTTT

j_gene: TRBJ1-2
len: 13
v_gene: TRBV29-1
d_gene: -
abundance: many
CDR3aa: CSVEDRTDYGYTF
CDR3nt: TGCAGCGTTGAAGATAGGACAGACTATGGCTACACCTTC

j_gene: TRBJ1-2
len: 15
v_gene: TRBV29-1
d_gene: -
abundance: many
CDR3aa: CSVDRSRGGNYGYTF
CDR3nt: TGCAGCGTTGATCGGTCGCGTGGTGGGAACTATGGCTACACCTTC

j_gene: TRBJ1-2
len: 12
v_gene: TRBV7-9
d_gene: -
abundance: -
CDR3aa: CASSELRRGYTF
CDR3nt: TGTGCCAGCAGTGAATTGCGCCGGGGCTACACCTTC

j_gene: TRBJ2-5
len: 15
v_gene: TRBV7-9
d_gene: TRBD1
abundance: many
CDR3aa: CASSLKTGGRETQYF
CDR3nt: TGTGCCAGCAGCTTAAAGACAGGGGGCAGGGAGACCCAGTACTTC

j_gene: TRBJ2-1
len: 14
v_gene: TRBV7-9
d_gene: TRBD1
abundance: many
CDR3aa: CASSRDRNYNEQFF
CDR3nt: TGTGCCAGCAGCCGGGACAGGAACTACAATGAGCAGTTCTTC

j_gene: TRBJ2-7
len: 15
v_gene: TRBV4-3
d_gene: -
abundance: many
CDR3aa: CASSHTDSSSYEQYF
CDR3nt: TGCGCCAGCAGCCATACCGACAGTTCTTCCTACGAGCAGTACTTC

j_gene: TRBJ2-1
len: 18
v_gene: TRBV12-3/TRBV12-4
d_gene: -
abundance: many
CDR3aa: CASSFPPRLGGLKDEQFF
CDR3nt: TGTGCCAGCAGTTTCCCACCCCGACTCGGGGGCTTAAAGGATGAGCAGTTCTTC

j_gene: TRBJ1-6
len: 13
v_gene: TRBV7-9
d_gene: TRBD1
abundance: many
CDR3aa: CASSLGMTGDLHF
CDR3nt: TGTGCCAGCAGCTTGGGAATGACAGGGGACCTCCACTTT

j_gene: TRBJ2-7
len: 17
v_gene: TRBV18
d_gene: TRBD2
abundance: many
CDR3aa: CASSPIPLAGATYEQYF
CDR3nt: TGTGCCAGCTCACCAATACCACTAGCGGGAGCCACCTACGAGCAGTACTTC

j_gene: TRBJ2-2
len: 15
v_gene: TRBV5-1
d_gene: -
abundance: few
CDR3aa: CASSASQGWTGELFF
CDR3nt: TGCGCCAGCAGCGCCTCACAGGGTTGGACCGGGGAGCTGTTTTTT

j_gene: TRBJ2-5
len: 12
v_gene: TRBV12-3/TRBV12-4
d_gene: -
abundance: many
CDR3aa: CASSQGLETQYF
CDR3nt: TGTGCCAGCAGCCAGGGCTTAGAGACCCAGTACTTC

j_gene: TRBJ1-2
len: 13
v_gene: TRBV6-5
d_gene: -
abundance: many
CDR3aa: CASSYSSSYGYTF
CDR3nt: TGTGCCAGCAGTTACTCATCCTCCTATGGCTACACCTTC

j_gene: TRBJ2-7
len: 13
v_gene: TRBV19
d_gene: -
abundance: many
CDR3aa: CASSISMSWEQYF
CDR3nt: TGTGCCAGTAGTATCAGCATGTCGTGGGAGCAGTACTTC

j_gene: TRBJ1-3
len: 16
v_gene: TRBV5-1
d_gene: TRBD1
abundance: -
CDR3aa: CASSSGQGDSGNTIYF
CDR3nt: TGCGCCAGCAGCTCGGGACAGGGAGACTCTGGAAACACCATATATTTT

j_gene: TRBJ1-6
len: 14
v_gene: TRBV6-1
d_gene: -
abundance: many
CDR3aa: CASSRGTNNSPLHF
CDR3nt: TGTGCCAGCAGTCGCGGGACAAATAATTCACCCCTCCACTTT

j_gene: TRBJ1-2
len: 14
v_gene: TRBV7-2
d_gene: TRBD1
abundance: few
CDR3aa: CASSSVQGDYGYTF
CDR3nt: TGTGCCAGCAGCTCGGTACAGGGGGACTATGGCTACACCTTC

j_gene: TRBJ2-7
len: 17
v_gene: TRBV6-5
d_gene: TRBD2
abundance: -
CDR3aa: CASSSPRAGGPKYEQYF
CDR3nt: TGTGCCAGCAGTTCCCCCCGGGCGGGAGGGCCAAAGTACGAGCAGTACTTC

j_gene: TRBJ2-3
len: 16
v_gene: TRBV7-9
d_gene: -
abundance: -
CDR3aa: CASTPLTRRKSDTQYF
CDR3nt: TGTGCCAGCACCCCACTTACCCGCAGGAAATCAGATACGCAGTATTTT

j_gene: TRBJ2-4
len: 13
v_gene: TRBV29-1
d_gene: TRBD1
abundance: few
CDR3aa: CSVVQGAKNIQYF
CDR3nt: TGCAGCGTTGTACAGGGGGCCAAAAACATTCAGTACTTC

j_gene: TRBJ2-7
len: 15
v_gene: TRBV10-2
d_gene: -
abundance: many
CDR3aa: CASSADYRAAYEQYF
CDR3nt: TGCGCCAGCAGTGCGGATTACAGGGCCGCCTACGAGCAGTACTTC

j_gene: TRBJ2-1
len: 20
v_gene: TRBV29-1
d_gene: TRBD1
abundance: many
CDR3aa: CSVRPPGQGAWSGEENEQFF
CDR3nt: TGCAGCGTCCGACCCCCTGGACAGGGGGCTTGGAGTGGAGAAGAAAATGAGCAGTTCTTC

j_gene: TRBJ1-3
len: 15
v_gene: TRBV5-6
d_gene: -
abundance: many
CDR3aa: CASSLGPISGNTIYF
CDR3nt: TGTGCCAGCAGCTTAGGGCCGATCTCTGGAAACACCATATATTTT

j_gene: TRBJ2-1
len: 12
v_gene: TRBV20-1
d_gene: -
abundance: many
CDR3aa: CSARVLVGAPFF
CDR3nt: TGCAGTGCTAGAGTACTAGTAGGGGCCCCGTTCTTC

j_gene: TRBJ2-1
len: 15
v_gene: TRBV12-3/TRBV12-4
d_gene: -
abundance: many
CDR3aa: CASRLARAYHNEQFF
CDR3nt: TGTGCCAGCAGGTTAGCCAGGGCCTACCACAATGAGCAGTTCTTC

j_gene: TRBJ2-1
len: 16
v_gene: TRBV3-1
d_gene: TRBD2
abundance: -
CDR3aa: CASSQQGLATYNEQFF
CDR3nt: TGTGCCAGCAGCCAACAGGGACTAGCGACCTACAATGAGCAGTTCTTC

j_gene: TRBJ2-7
len: 19
v_gene: TRBV7-6
d_gene: TRBD2
abundance: many
CDR3aa: CASSLGGRSRAGGPSEQYF
CDR3nt: TGTGCCAGCAGCTTAGGGGGAAGGTCCCGAGCGGGAGGGCCATCCGAGCAGTACTTC

j_gene: TRBJ2-1
len: 15
v_gene: TRBV10-3
d_gene: TRBD2
abundance: many
CDR3aa: CAISILSGSYNEQFF
CDR3nt: TGTGCCATCAGCATACTTAGCGGGAGCTACAATGAGCAGTTCTTC

j_gene: TRBJ2-3
len: 19
v_gene: TRBV20-1
d_gene: TRBD2
abundance: many
CDR3aa: CSARDRASGVPVFADTQYF
CDR3nt: TGCAGTGCTAGAGATCGGGCTAGCGGAGTCCCTGTTTTTGCAGATACGCAGTATTTT

j_gene: TRBJ2-2
len: 15
v_gene: TRBV7-9
d_gene: TRBD2
abundance: many
CDR3aa: CASSFFFGRAGELFF
CDR3nt: TGTGCCAGCAGCTTTTTCTTCGGGAGGGCCGGGGAGCTGTTTTTT